The source of this T cell receptor beta chain is a study of T cells after yellow fever vaccination. The sample holds a few counts of this clonotype. TCRdb reprocessed the 5' RACE reads via MiXCR and lists one record per CDR3 protein. The table shows approximately 510,000 distinct CDR3 sequences, with around a fifth occurring only once. Source: PBMCs, taken roughly 23 days after the first yellow fever vaccination. This clonotype originated in a man aged 18-30 years who received the YFV17D yellow fever vaccine.

The CDR3 coding sequence is TGTGCCAGCAGCGCTGGGCATCCCGGTCAGCCCCAGCATTTT. Translated, it gives CASSAGHPGQPQHF. The chain combines TRBV9 with TRBJ1-5; D is unclear. The CDR3 spans 14 residues. Deletions cut 3 bases from V and 6 bases from J, with 13 bases between. Germline CDR1 and CDR2: SGDLS and YYNGEE.